Shown below are 23 T cell receptor beta chains from a single sample sequenced in a study of blood T cell repertoires in COVID-19. Produced via immunoSEQ multiplex PCR; TCRdb's table is partial and in-frame only. The table lists over 100,000 clones, approximately 85% of them singletons, with under 8% in the top ten. The sequenced sample consisted of peripheral blood. These receptors were collected from a man in his 70s with acute or convalescent COVID-19.

The chain links TRBV6-5 to TRBJ2-3; 9 bases agree with TRBD1. The CDR3 extends over 15 amino acids. V gave up 5 bases and J gave up 1 base; unmatched junction bases: 4. Germline CDR1 and CDR2: MNHEY and SVGAGI. CDR3 coding DNA: TGTGCCAGCAGTAAGGGACAGGGAGGCACAGATACGCAGTATTTT. Encoded protein: CASSKGQGGTDTQYF.

The chain links TRBV10-3 to TRBJ1-3; TRBD1 might be the D (6 bases). The CDR3 sequence is 14 residues long. CDR1 and CDR2 (germline): ENHRY, SYGVKD. The V gene lost 7 bases and the J gene lost 2 bases, with 12 bases spanning the gap. The CDR3 protein is CAIKDSETGNTIYF. In nucleotides, the CDR3 is TGTGCCATCAAGGACAGCGAGACTGGAAACACCATATATTTT.

The chain uses TRBV10-3 and TRBJ1-1, with D unclear. The germline V and J ends were trimmed by 3 bases and 1 base, with 12 bases remaining between them. Germline CDR1 ENHRY, CDR2 SYGVKD. This CDR3 contains 15 residues. The CDR3 spells CAISDPGNGNTEAFF. CDR3 DNA: TGTGCCATCAGTGATCCAGGTAACGGGAACACTGAAGCTTTCTTT.

As DNA, the CDR3 is TGTGCCAGCAGCTTCGGCCAGGGGTCGGCCTACGAGCAGTACTTC. Protein product: CASSFGQGSAYEQYF. The chain combines TRBV5-4 with TRBJ2-7, with a weak D call TRBD1 (6 bases). CDR1 and CDR2 (germline): SGHNT, YYREEE (reference sequence). V was cut by 2 bases and J by 2 bases, with 14 bases left in between. This CDR3 has 15 amino acids.

The chain uses TRBV25-1 and TRBJ1-4; perhaps TRBD1 as D (6 bases). The CDR3 extends over 16 amino acids. Trimming took off 5 bases at V and 0 bases at J, with 13 bases between the two ends. The V gene's germline CDR1 is MGHDK and CDR2 SYGVNS. The chain's CDR3 is CASSKNKGATNEKLFF. The CDR3 DNA reads as TGTGCCAGCAGTAAGAACAAGGGGGCAACTAATGAAAAACTGTTTTTT.

This chain joins TRBV6-2 or TRBV6-3 and TRBJ1-2; a possible D gene is TRBD1 (6 bases). V was pared by 4 bases and J by 4 bases, with 22 bases between. Germline V gives CDR1 MNHEY, CDR2 SVGEGT. The CDR3 extends over 17 amino acids. DNA for the CDR3: TGTGCCAGCAGTTTACCGCTAGGGGGTTCGGTCGGCTATGGCTACACCTTC. Its translation: CASSLPLGGSVGYGYTF.

The CDR3 reads CASSLEGQVYGYTF. The CDR3, as DNA: TGCGCCAGCAGCTTGGAGGGACAGGTGTATGGCTACACCTTC. The chain has TRBV5-1 and TRBJ1-2; 8 nucleotides align to TRBD1. V was pared by 0 bases and J by 5 bases, with 3 bases of the junction left unmatched. Germline CDR1 and CDR2: SGHRS and YFSETQ. CDR3 length equals 14 residues.

The rearrangement links TRBV6-5 to TRBJ2-7, with a possible D match to TRBD2 (6 bases). This CDR3 spans 16 amino acids. V lost 2 bases to trimming and J lost 0 bases, with 14 bases between them. Germline CDR1 reads MNHEY; CDR2 reads SVGAGI. The CDR3 DNA is TGTGCCAGCAGTTACGGTAGAGCTAGCGACTCCTACGAGCAGTACTTC. Amino acid sequence: CASSYGRASDSYEQYF.

The chain carries TRBV11-2 and TRBJ1-1; D is ambiguous. V was pared by 3 bases and J by 0 bases, with 11 bases between. The CDR3 is 15 amino acids. CDR1 and CDR2 (germline): SGHAT, FQNNGV. The CDR3 DNA sequence: TGTGCCAGCAGCTTTCGCGGCAATTTGAACACTGAAGCTTTCTTT. This gives the protein CASSFRGNLNTEAFF.

The V gene is TRBV14, the J gene TRBJ1-1; the match to TRBD1 covers 8 bases. Trimming removed 3 bases from V and 3 bases from J; junction bases left unmatched: 0. The CDR3 spans 13 residues. CDR1 and CDR2 from the germline V gene are SGHDN and FVKESK. This CDR3 is CASSQDRDTEAFF. The CDR3 DNA reads TGTGCCAGCAGCCAGGACAGGGACACTGAAGCTTTCTTT.

This clone was detected only a few times. The CDR3 region has the DNA TGTGCCAGCAGCTTAGGGACAGGGGCGTCTGAAGCTTTCTTT. Encoded protein: CASSLGTGASEAFF. V and J are TRBV7-3 and TRBJ1-1; 10 positions match TRBD1. The CDR3 length is 14 residues. Trimming cost V 2 bases and J 6 bases; bases outside gene matches: 3. From germline, CDR1 is SGHTA and CDR2 FQGTGA.

J is TRBJ2-1 and V is TRBV5-1, with 8 bases matching TRBD1. The germline V gene encodes CDR1 SGHRS and CDR2 YFSETQ. V was pared by 4 bases and J by 3 bases, with 6 bases of the junction left unmatched. The CDR3 is made up of 15 amino acids. The CDR3 sequence is CASSQGQAYYNEQFF. Here the CDR3 DNA reads TGCGCCAGCAGCCAGGGACAGGCGTACTACAATGAGCAGTTCTTC.

In this sample, this clone turned up once. The rearrangement joins TRBV7-4 to TRBJ1-1; D possibly corresponds to TRBD1 (6 bases). Trimming took off 5 bases at V and 3 bases at J, with 16 bases between the two ends. Germline lookup yields CDR1 SGHVT and CDR2 SQSDAQ. This CDR3 has 15 residues. The CDR3 sequence: CASSKQGSRDTEAFF. The DNA for the CDR3 is TGTGCCAGCAGCAAACAGGGATCGCGGGACACTGAAGCTTTCTTT. Based on the CDR3 plus reference TRBV7-4 and TRBJ1-1, the full variable domain is GAGVSQSPRYKVAKRGRDVALRCDSISGHVTLYWYRQTLGQGSEVLTYSQSDAQRDKSGRPSGRFSAERPERSVSTLKIQRTEQGDSAVYLCASSKQGSRDTEAFFGQGTRLTVV.

This chain joins TRBV11-2 and TRBJ2-2; D may be TRBD1 (6 bases). Germline CDR1 reads SGHAT; CDR2 reads FQNNGV. This CDR3 region has 14 residues. The germline V and J ends were trimmed by 7 bases and 1 base, with 10 bases remaining between them. The CDR3 sequence: CASTRGLNTGELFF. Written as DNA, the CDR3 is TGTGCCAGCACCAGGGGCCTGAACACCGGGGAGCTGTTTTTT.

This clone was observed a few times. V usage is TRBV7-8 and J usage is TRBJ2-3, with D unresolved. CDR1 SGHVS and CDR2 FQNEAQ come from the germline V gene. This CDR3 comprises 13 residues. V dropped 5 bases and J dropped 5 bases, with 11 bases sitting between them. This CDR3 reads CASSPPQQDTQYF. DNA of the CDR3: TGTGCCAGCAGCCCCCCTCAACAAGATACGCAGTATTTT.

V gene TRBV6-5 combines with J gene TRBJ1-1; unclear D gene. Deletions cut 8 bases from V and 8 bases from J, with 24 bases between. CDR1 and CDR2 from the germline V gene are MNHEY and SVGAGI. The CDR3 totals 15 residues. The CDR3 reads CASQILGRRASEAFF. The CDR3 DNA reads TGTGCCAGCCAAATCCTTGGAAGGAGGGCATCCGAAGCTTTCTTT.

CDR3 amino acids: CASSTTSGSFREQFF. CDR3 coding DNA: TGCGCCAGCAGCACCACTAGCGGGAGTTTTCGGGAGCAGTTCTTC. This rearrangement joins TRBV5-1 to TRBJ2-1; 11 bases align to TRBD2. Germline CDR1 reads SGHRS; CDR2 reads YFSETQ. The CDR3 runs to 15 residues. The ends lost 4 bases at V and 10 bases at J; junction bases unmatched: 10.

The V call is TRBV28, the J call TRBJ1-2; D gene unclear. This CDR3 is built from 13 residues. Germline V gene sequence: CDR1 MDHEN, CDR2 SYDVKM. V was cut by 1 base and J by 4 bases, with 7 bases left in between. The CDR3 reads CASSLLSSYGYTF. Written as DNA, the CDR3 is TGTGCCAGCAGTTTATTGTCTTCCTATGGCTACACCTTC.

The chain links TRBV27 to TRBJ1-5, with 11 bases that match TRBD1. This CDR3 is 17 amino acids long. CDR1 and CDR2 from the germline V gene are MNHEY and SMNVEV (reference sequence). V lost 2 bases to trimming and J lost 6 bases; unmatched junction nucleotides: 9. This CDR3 reads CASSLRHPGQGGQPQHF. CDR3 in DNA: TGTGCCAGCAGTTTACGACATCCGGGACAGGGGGGTCAGCCCCAGCATTTT.

The chain links TRBV3-1 (or the pseudogene TRBV3-2) to TRBJ1-6; tentatively, D is TRBD1 (5 bases). Trimming stripped 2 bases from V and 11 bases from J, with 7 bases between. The CDR3 totals 12 residues. Germline CDR1 reads LGHDT; CDR2 reads YNNKEL (reference sequence). In nucleotides, the CDR3 is TGTGCCAGCAGCCAACAGGGCCCACCCCTCCACTTT. This encodes CASSQQGPPLHF.

This rearrangement joins TRBV29-1 to TRBJ2-7; the D gene is possibly TRBD2 (5 bases). CDR1 is SQVTM, CDR2 ANQGSEA, per germline. Trimming left V 3 bases short and J 3 bases short, with 12 bases between. The CDR3 loop spans 13 amino acids. The CDR3 reads CSVEDVRDYEQYF. CDR3 nucleotides: TGCAGCGTTGAGGATGTTCGGGACTACGAGCAGTACTTC.

The chain is built from TRBV5-1 and TRBJ1-1; 7 bases map to TRBD1. V lost 3 bases and J lost 3; bases outside the gene matches: 17. Germline V lookup: CDR1 SGHRS, CDR2 YFSETQ. This CDR3 has 18 amino acids. The CDR3 sequence: CASSSRRGADQLHTEAFF. Here the CDR3 DNA reads TGCGCCAGCAGCTCACGCAGGGGGGCAGACCAGCTTCACACTGAAGCTTTCTTT.

CDR3 in amino acids: CAWSGTVNQPQHF. CDR3 sequence (DNA): TGTGCCTGGAGTGGTACAGTCAATCAGCCCCAGCATTTT. The rearrangement links TRBV30 to TRBJ1-5; D uncertain. Trimming left V 1 base short and J 3 bases short, with 7 bases between. The CDR3 loop spans 13 amino acids. CDR1 is GTSNPN and CDR2 is SVGIG in the germline V gene (reference sequence).